In its sample, the clone carrying this T cell receptor (beta chain) was seen a few times. The data stem from a study of T cell repertoires in cytomegalovirus infection. This CDR3 contains 13 residues. Trimming left V 0 bases short and J 2 bases short, with 8 bases between. Per germline, CDR1 SQVTM and CDR2 ANQGSEA. TCRdb re-analysed the reads in MiXCR, keeping a single row per CDR3 protein. Altogether about 740,000 distinct CDR3 sequences are present, roughly 36% being singletons, with the ten largest covering roughly 2.9%. The rearrangement joins TRBV29-1 to TRBJ2-7; D possibly corresponds to TRBD1 (6 bases). Sequenced: PBMCs. The receptor was isolated from a human donor in good health (CMV status not recorded). Some clones in this sample may be carry-over from other donors' samples. CDR3 DNA: TGCAGCGTTGAAGATGACAGGACCTACGAGCAGTACTTC. Its protein is CSVEDDRTYEQYF.